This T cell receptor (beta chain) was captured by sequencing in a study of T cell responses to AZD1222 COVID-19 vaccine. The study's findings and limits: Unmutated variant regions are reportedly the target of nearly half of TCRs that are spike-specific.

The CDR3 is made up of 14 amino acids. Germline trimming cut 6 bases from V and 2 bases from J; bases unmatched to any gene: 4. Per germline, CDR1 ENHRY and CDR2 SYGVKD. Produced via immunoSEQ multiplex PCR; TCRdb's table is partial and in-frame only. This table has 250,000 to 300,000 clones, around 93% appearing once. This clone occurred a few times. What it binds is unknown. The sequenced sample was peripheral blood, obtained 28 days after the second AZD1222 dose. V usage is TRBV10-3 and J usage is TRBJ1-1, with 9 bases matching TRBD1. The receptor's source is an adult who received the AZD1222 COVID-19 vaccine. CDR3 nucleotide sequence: TGTGCCATCAGCTTGGACAGGGGAAACACTGAAGCTTTCTTT. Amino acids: CAISLDRGNTEAFF.